This T cell receptor beta chain appears in the sequencing data of a study of blood T cell repertoires in COVID-19. Across the whole study: COVID-19 samples collected from the United States, Italy and Spain covered acute and convalescent phases.

Here immunoSEQ multiplex PCR was the method, and the copy in TCRdb shows in-frame clones only, minus some. The sample lists approximately 170,000 clones, around nine tenths occurring once. Sequencing was carried out using PBMCs or T cells enriched from blood (not recorded which). The clonotype was recovered from a woman in her late teens or twenties who had recovered from COVID-19.

The CDR3 coding sequence is TGTGCCACCAGTGCCGCCGGTCCCGACAGGGAACAGCCCCAGCATTTT. Its protein is CATSAAGPDREQPQHF. The chain has TRBV24-1 and TRBJ1-5; TRBD1 agrees at 7 bases. The CDR3 is 16 amino acids. CDR1 is KGHDR and CDR2 is SFDVKD in the germline V gene. Trimming at V came to 5 bases and at J to 7 bases, leaving 13 bases not matched to a gene.